This T cell receptor beta chain stems from a study of tumor-infiltrating lymphocytes in glioblastoma multiforme. Study observations and caveats: TCR plus mutation findings rest on a single glioblastoma patient.

Germline CDR1 and CDR2: MNHEY and SVGAGI. The CDR3 has 15 amino acids. V lost 0 bases to trimming and J lost 7 bases, with 13 bases between them. The table lists this clonotype with many counts. The antigen is unknown. TCR beta libraries were built from RNA through three nested multiplex PCR rounds using modified ARM-PCR. These TCRB libraries lack any described unique molecular identifiers. TCRdb re-called the multiplex PCR reads through MiXCR, storing one row per CDR3 protein. The repertoire holds under 35,000 distinct CDR3 sequences, with under 70% as singletons. This sequence originates from a male donor with glioblastoma. The chain combines TRBV6-5 with TRBJ1-5, with a weak D call TRBD1 (6 bases). The sequencing sample was made of brain tumor tissue. In DNA form, the CDR3 reads TGTGCCAGCAGTTACTCCGGGGGGCAGGGACAGCCCCAGCATTTT. It encodes CASSYSGGQGQPQHF.